One sample yielded the 8 T cell receptor beta chains listed below, sequenced in a study of T cells in Graves' hyperthyroidism and ophthalmopathy. Amplified TCR beta CDR3 regions derived from RNA transcripts. The HTBI primer set was used in a first-round RT-PCR of the TCR CDR3. TCRdb reanalysed the multiplex PCR reads using MiXCR and keeps one entry per CDR3 protein. The sample lists hundreds of thousands of distinct CDR3 sequences, around 13% occurring once. Sample: blood. The receptors originated from a woman aged 45 to 65 with Graves' ophthalmopathy.

This clonotype was detected many times. V and J are TRBV7-2 and TRBJ2-7; 8 nucleotides agree with TRBD2. Germline trimming cut 1 base from V and 1 base from J; bases unmatched to any gene: 9. Per the germline V gene, CDR1 is SGHTA and CDR2 is FQGNSA. The CDR3 sequence is 17 residues long. CDR3 protein: CASSLEGSGETSYEQYF. CDR3 bases: TGTGCCAGCAGCTTAGAAGGTAGCGGGGAAACTTCCTACGAGCAGTACTTC.

The chain carries TRBV7-3 and TRBJ2-6; D is ambiguous. The CDR3 covers 18 residues. The germline V gene encodes CDR1 SGHTA and CDR2 FQGTGA. Trimming shortened V by 0 bases and J by 0 bases, and 12 bases separated the two germline ends. The CDR3 protein is CASSLTLQSHSGANVLTF. Here the CDR3 DNA reads TGTGCCAGCAGCTTAACCCTTCAATCTCACTCTGGGGCCAACGTCCTGACTTTC.

This clonotype was observed many times. The genes are TRBV6-1 and TRBJ1-5, with a possible D match to TRBD1 (5 bases). The V gene lost 2 bases and the J gene lost 7 bases, with 12 bases spanning the gap. This CDR3 contains 14 residues. Germline V gene sequence: CDR1 MNHNS, CDR2 SASEGT. CDR3 region: CASSESGGGQPQHF. The DNA of the CDR3 is TGTGCCAGCAGTGAATCTGGGGGTGGGCAGCCCCAGCATTTT.

The V gene is TRBV6-2 or TRBV6-3, the J gene TRBJ2-3; no reliable D call. The CDR3 covers 14 residues. Germline CDR1 MNHEY, CDR2 SVGEGT. V dropped 5 bases and J dropped 5 bases, with 14 bases sitting between them. CDR3 loop: CASSQKARGDTQYF. The CDR3 DNA sequence: TGTGCCAGCAGTCAAAAGGCTAGAGGAGATACGCAGTATTTT.

This clonotype was picked up many times. The V and J genes are TRBV3-1 and TRBJ1-1, with a tentative D call TRBD1 (5 bases). Between the trimmed V and J ends, which lost 1 base and 3 bases, there was a span of 12 bases. This CDR3 spans 15 amino acids. Germline V CDR1 and CDR2: LGHDT, YNNKEL (reference sequence). The CDR3 reads CASSQGWRGDTEAFF. The DNA for the CDR3 is TGTGCCAGCAGCCAAGGATGGCGGGGGGACACTGAAGCTTTCTTT.

The chain uses TRBV6-1 and TRBJ1-2; 9 bases are shared with TRBD1. This CDR3 comprises 15 residues. Trimming removed 6 bases from V and 2 bases from J; junction bases left unmatched: 7. The germline CDR1 and CDR2 sequences are MNHNS and SASEGT. The CDR3 DNA reads TGTGCCAGCAGGAACCACAGGGGGCTCAACTATGGCTACACCTTC. Encoded protein: CASRNHRGLNYGYTF.

This clonotype has a count of ten or more. The chain combines TRBV12-3 or TRBV12-4 with TRBJ2-7; 8 nucleotides line up with TRBD2. The CDR3 is made up of 17 amino acids. Unmatched junction bases numbered 16, after V lost 7 bases and J lost 2 bases. For the CDR3, the DNA is TGTGCCAGCACCTCCCTTTATTGGCGGGAGGTCCCCTACGAGCAGTACTTC. Protein sequence: CASTSLYWREVPYEQYF.

This clonotype has more than one count but fewer than ten. The CDR3: CASKLETQYF. CDR3 coding DNA: TGTGCCAGCAAATTGGAGACCCAGTACTTC. V and J are TRBV6-2 or TRBV6-3 and TRBJ2-5; D uncertain. Germline V gene sequence: CDR1 MNHEY, CDR2 SVGEGT. Deletions cut 7 bases from V and 5 bases from J, with 5 bases between. CDR3 length: 10 amino acids.